This TCR beta chain was found in a study of Graves' ophthalmopathy and Graves' hyperthyroidism. TCR beta CDR3 regions were amplified from RNA transcripts. Amplification began with first-round RT-PCR using HTBI primers, then second-round multiplex PCR was performed. TCRdb reanalysed the multiplex PCR reads using MiXCR and keeps one entry per CDR3 protein. Of over a million distinct CDR3 sequences in the sample, about two fifths were seen once. Aged 18 to 65, hyperthyroidism patients had been newly diagnosed, with under 2 months' duration. Uncontrolled infections, other autoimmune diseases, pregnancy or lactation barred patients from enrollment. Thyroid ultrasound, orbital computed tomography, TRAb, serum thyroxine and clinical symptoms formed the basis of diagnosis. Trimming removed 3 bases at V and 7 bases at J, with 15 bases between. This CDR3 spans 14 amino acids. The germline gives CDR1 LNHNV, CDR2 YYDKDF (reference sequence).

As regards this clonotype: Antigen unknown.

Overall study findings and caveats: Most expanded thyroid clonotypes above 0.001 frequency also appeared in blood.

The chain couples TRBV15 to TRBJ1-2; D unclear. This sequence was found in an adult man with Graves' hyperthyroidism. The sequencing input was peripheral blood or thyroid tissue (not recorded which). Here the CDR3 DNA reads TGTGCCACCAGCAGCCGGCTCGGGGTGGCTGGCTACACCTTC. It encodes CATSSRLGVAGYTF.